The 22 T cell receptor beta chains below come from one sample, sequenced in a study of read filtering for tumor transcriptome and immune sequencing. Molecular barcoded adaptors covering alpha/delta and beta/gamma chains were used on around 370 ng RNA. TCRdb re-derived calls from the reads in MiXCR, one entry per CDR3 protein. This table has 100,000 to 150,000 distinct CDR3 sequences, about 13% appearing once. Sequenced sample: a population of CD138-negative cells sorted from bone marrow. These receptors all come from a donor aged 40 or over with multiple myeloma.

This clonotype was recorded many times. This rearrangement joins TRBV5-5 to TRBJ2-2; 14 bases align to TRBD2. This CDR3 is 17 amino acids long. Germline V CDR1 and CDR2: SGHKS, YYEKEE (reference sequence). With V trimmed by 4 bases and J by 6 bases, 8 bases remained unmatched. The CDR3: CASSAGTSGSVSGELFF. CDR3 coding DNA: TGTGCCAGCAGCGCCGGGACTAGCGGGAGTGTTTCCGGGGAGCTGTTTTTT. The full variable domain, its missing parts supplied by reference TRBV5-5 and TRBJ2-2, is DAGVTQSPTHLIKTRGQQVTLRCSPISGHKSVSWYQQVLGQGPQFIFQYYEKEERGRGNFPDRFSARQFPNYSSELNVNALLLGDSALYLCASSAGTSGSVSGELFFGEGSRLTVL.

This clonotype was observed many times. This sequence joins TRBV15 and TRBJ1-4; D is possibly TRBD1 (5 bases). V was cut by 5 bases and J by 7 bases, with 17 bases left in between. The germline CDR1 and CDR2 sequences are LNHNV and YYDKDF (reference sequence). The CDR3 consists of 15 residues. The CDR3 DNA sequence: TGTGCCACCAGCCCAGTCAGGGCGGTCGGTGAAAAACTGTTTTTT. Translation: CATSPVRAVGEKLFF. The full variable domain, completed using reference TRBV15 and TRBJ1-4, is DAMVIQNPRYQVTQFGKPVTLSCSQTLNHNVMYWYQQKSSQAPKLLFHYYDKDFNNEADTPDNFQSRRPNTSFCFLDIRSPGLGDTAMYLCATSPVRAVGEKLFFGSGTQLSVL.

Of note for this clonotype: A read error is possible here, since a much larger clone lies one base away. This sequence joins TRBV4-3 and TRBJ2-3, with D hard to call. Trimming took off 0 bases at V and 10 bases at J, with 14 bases between the two ends. The CDR3 is 14 residues long. The germline gives CDR1 LGHNA, CDR2 YSLEER. The CDR3 sequence: CASSQDLRSEAQYF. The CDR3 coding sequence is TGCGCCAGCAGCCAAGATCTTAGGTCCGAGGCGCAGTATTTT.

At least ten counts were recorded for this clonotype. The chain links TRBV20-1 to TRBJ2-2; 7 nucleotides match TRBD2. The junction had 10 bases not matched to a gene; V was cut back by 4 bases and J by 5 bases. Germline-derived CDR1 and CDR2 are DFQATT and SNEGSKA (reference sequence). This CDR3 region has 15 residues. In nucleotides, the CDR3 is TGCAGTGCTATTAAGCGGGACCGAAGTACCGGGGAGCTGTTTTTT. Protein: CSAIKRDRSTGELFF.

This clonotype has a count of ten or more. The J gene is TRBJ2-1, the V gene TRBV10-3, with TRBD1 matching 9 bases. This CDR3 region has 15 residues. Losses at the gene ends were 3 bases for V and 5 bases for J; bases not matched to a gene: 5. Looked up from germline, CDR1 is ENHRY and CDR2 is SYGVKD. The CDR3 reads CAISERDRAHNEQFF. In DNA form, the CDR3 reads TGTGCCATCAGTGAAAGGGACAGGGCCCACAATGAGCAGTTCTTC.

This clonotype showed up many times. The chain joins TRBV20-1 to TRBJ2-7, with D possibly being TRBD1 (5 bases). Deletions cut 2 bases from V and 5 bases from J, with 13 bases between. Per the germline V gene, CDR1 is DFQATT and CDR2 is SNEGSKA (reference sequence). CDR3 size: 13 residues. The DNA of the CDR3 is TGCAGTGCTAGACACTCTGGGGCCCACGAGCAGTACTTC. This sequence encodes CSARHSGAHEQYF.

This clonotype was recorded many times. The V call is TRBV7-7, the J call TRBJ1-1; 8 nucleotides match TRBD1. The CDR3 spans 12 residues. The trim removed 5 bases at V and 4 bases at J, leaving 0 bases unmatched. CDR1 SSHAT and CDR2 FNYEAQ come from the germline V gene (reference sequence). CDR3 DNA: TGTGCCAGCAGCGACAGGGGCACTGAAGCTTTCTTT. Translation gives CASSDRGTEAFF.

This clonotype showed up many times. The rearrangement uses TRBV7-6 and TRBJ2-1; perhaps TRBD1 as D (5 bases). The CDR3 is 17 residues long. Germline V gene lookup returns CDR1 SGHVS and CDR2 FNYEAQ. V shed 4 bases and J shed 0 bases, with 16 bases lying between them. This CDR3 is CASSYLQAPGSYNEQFF. The CDR3 DNA reads TGTGCCAGCAGCTACTTACAGGCTCCTGGCTCCTACAATGAGCAGTTCTTC.

The chain links TRBV11-2 to TRBJ2-7; maybe TRBD1 (5 bases). Trimming pared 8 bases from V and 0 bases from J, leaving 11 bases between. Germline V gene data show CDR1 as SGHAT and CDR2 as FQNNGV. The CDR3 is 13 amino acids. The CDR3 loop is CASSPDSSYEQYF. The CDR3 DNA sequence: TGTGCCAGCTCCCCCGACAGCTCCTACGAGCAGTACTTC. Full variable domain (outside the CDR3, taken from reference TRBV11-2 and TRBJ2-7): EAGVAQSPRYKIIEKRQSVAFWCNPISGHATLYWYQQILGQGPKLLIQFQNNGVVDDSQLPKDRFSAERLKGVDSTLKIQPAKLEDSAVYLCASSPDSSYEQYFGPGTRLTVT.

At least ten counts were recorded for this clonotype. The chain recombines TRBV2 with TRBJ1-1; no clear D gene. V was trimmed by 0 bases and J by 7 bases, leaving 6 bases between them. This CDR3 spans 12 amino acids. Germline values: CDR1 SNHLY, CDR2 FYNNEI. CDR3 region: CASSEATVEAFF. The CDR3 bases are TGTGCCAGCAGTGAAGCCACGGTTGAAGCTTTCTTT.

This sequence joins TRBV20-1 and TRBJ2-7; 7 nucleotides agree with TRBD2. The CDR3 extends over 13 amino acids. The trim removed 3 bases at V and 4 bases at J, leaving 6 bases unmatched. Germline CDR1 and CDR2: DFQATT and SNEGSKA (reference sequence). CDR3 amino acids: CSARRGGSYEQYF. CDR3 nucleotide sequence: TGCAGTGCTAGGAGGGGCGGGAGTTACGAGCAGTACTTC.

This clonotype was found many times. The chain employs TRBV6-5 and TRBJ2-1, with TRBD2 matching 16 bases. Germline V gene lookup returns CDR1 MNHEY and CDR2 SVGAGI. The junction had 7 bases not matched to a gene; V was cut back by 0 bases and J by 8 bases. This CDR3 region has 18 residues. The CDR3 region has the DNA TGTGCCAGCAGTTACTCGATGGGACTAGCGGGAGGGGTGGATGAGCAGTTCTTC. Amino acid sequence: CASSYSMGLAGGVDEQFF.

The rearrangement links TRBV6-2 or TRBV6-3 to TRBJ1-4, with a possible D match to TRBD1 (6 bases). V dropped 6 bases and J dropped 0 bases, with 11 bases sitting between them. Germline values: CDR1 MNHEY, CDR2 SVGEGT. This CDR3 has 15 amino acids. CDR3 residues: CASSRTATTNEKLFF. The CDR3, as DNA: TGTGCCAGCAGCCGGACAGCTACAACTAATGAAAAACTGTTTTTT.

This clonotype was recorded many times. V is TRBV3-1 and J is TRBJ1-5, with a weak D call TRBD1 (5 bases). The CDR3 runs 15 residues. Germline assignment: CDR1 LGHDT and CDR2 YNNKEL (reference sequence). V was clipped by 3 bases and J by 2 bases, with 11 bases between them. The CDR3 protein is CASSQGVGRNQPQHF. The CDR3 DNA reads TGTGCCAGCAGCCAGGGGGTAGGGCGCAATCAGCCCCAGCATTTT.

This clonotype was picked up many times. This rearrangement joins TRBV2 to TRBJ2-6; 8 bases align to TRBD2. Germline assignment: CDR1 SNHLY and CDR2 FYNNEI. The CDR3 has 16 amino acids. J gave up 1 base and V 7 bases, and 6 bases lay outside the gene matches. For the CDR3, the DNA is TGTGCCAGCATCCGGGAGGGAAGGTCTGGGGCCAACGTCCTGACTTTC. Protein sequence: CASIREGRSGANVLTF.

This clonotype was recorded at least ten times. The V call is TRBV11-3, the J call TRBJ2-7; the D is unclear. The CDR3 totals 14 residues. Looked up from germline, CDR1 is SGHNT and CDR2 is YENEEA. V lost 1 base, J lost 2 bases, and 9 bases lay in between. The CDR3 DNA sequence: TGTGCCAGCAGCTTAGGGCATCCAACCTACGAGCAGTACTTC. Protein product: CASSLGHPTYEQYF. The complete variable domain, with remaining parts taken from reference TRBV11-3 and TRBJ2-7, reads EAGVVQSPRYKIIEKKQPVAFWCNPISGHNTLYWYLQNLGQGPELLIRYENEEAVDDSQLPKDRFSAERLKGVDSTLKIQPAELGDSAVYLCASSLGHPTYEQYFGPGTRLTVT.

A note on this clonotype: With a much larger clone just one base away, this may be a read error. The genes are TRBV6-1 and TRBJ1-1; D is unresolved. Germline assignment: CDR1 MNHNS and CDR2 SASEGT. V was trimmed by 5 bases and J by 8 bases, leaving 12 bases between them. This CDR3 region has 12 residues. The CDR3 reads CASSFTEVEAFF. The CDR3 nucleotides are TGTGCCAGCAGTTTTACCGAAGTAGAAGCTTTCTTT.

This clonotype was seen at least ten times. The CDR3 DNA sequence: TGCAGTACCTTCGGGTACAATGAGCAGTTCTTC. Amino acid sequence: CSTFGYNEQFF. The J gene is TRBJ2-1, the V gene TRBV20-1; no definite D call. The CDR3 sequence is 11 residues long. The germline V gene has CDR1 DFQATT and CDR2 SNEGSKA (reference sequence). The V and J ends lost 8 bases and 4 bases respectively, with 9 bases between them.

This clonotype appeared a single time. This may be a read error: a much more frequent sequence differs by one nucleotide. V usage is TRBV18 and J usage is TRBJ2-5; 10 bases agree with TRBD2. With V trimmed by 0 bases and J by 7 bases, 14 bases remained unmatched. The CDR3 extends over 18 amino acids. From germline, CDR1 is KGHSH and CDR2 LQKENI. The CDR3 nucleotides read TGTGCCAGCTCACCACCGGACCTAGCGGGAGATAGATTAAGGACCCAGTACTTC. Its protein is CASSPPDLAGDRLRTQYF.

With regard to this clonotype: Likely a read error: the CDR3 ends without its conserved phenylalanine or tryptophan. This chain links TRBV4-3 with TRBJ2-1; D unresolved. The germline V gene encodes CDR1 LGHNA and CDR2 YSLEER. The CDR3 spans 14 residues. CDR3 region: CTSSQETGYSEQFL. The CDR3 DNA follows: TGCACCAGCAGCCAAGAAACCGGGTACAGTGAGCAGTTCCTC.

This clonotype was counted ten times or more. CDR3 bases: TGTGCCAGCAGCGGGGGGCGGGAGGCCCAAGAGACCCAGTACTTC. Its translation is CASSGGREAQETQYF. The rearrangement links TRBV7-3 to TRBJ2-5; TRBD2 matches at 8 bases. J was trimmed by 1 base and V by 5 bases; bases with no gene match: 6. The CDR3 has 15 amino acids. Germline CDR1 and CDR2: SGHTA and FQGTGA.

Details on this clonotype: This may come from a read error, since a much larger clone is one base off. The chain couples TRBV20-1 to TRBJ1-1, with D tentatively TRBD1 (5 bases). This CDR3 has 14 amino acids. The V gene's germline CDR1 is DFQATT and CDR2 SNEGSKA (reference sequence). The CDR3 DNA is TGCAGTGCTAGATGGTCAGGGATGAACACTGAAGCTTCCTTT. Protein: CSARWSGMNTEASF.